This paragraph covers one T cell receptor (beta chain) sequence. Its cognate antigen is unknown. Germline V lookup: CDR1 SGHDT, CDR2 YYEEEE. CDR3 length equals 16 residues. With 4 bases clipped from V and 2 bases from J, the junction kept 5 bases outside the gene matches. RNA extraction gave at least 5.5 micrograms of total RNA per sample. This entry is derived from a study of blood T cells in healthy people across ages. Overall study findings and caveats: Higher diversity and more naive CD4+ cells were features of long-lived donors, compared to aged donors.

A second PCR of 7 to 11 cycles used a sample-barcoded 5' primer and a J-beta primer mix. TCRdb processed the 5' RACE reads anew with MiXCR; each CDR3 protein has one entry. The sample includes approximately 2,000,000 distinct CDR3 sequences, roughly two fifths of them seen just once. Sequenced sample: blood. This rearrangement joins TRBV5-6 to TRBJ2-1, with 11 bases lining up with TRBD2. This TCR derives from a human donor in good health. The CDR3 coding sequence is TGTGCCAGCAGCCACCCACTAGCGGGGGCCTACAATGAGCAGTTCTTC. Amino acids: CASSHPLAGAYNEQFF.